This TCR beta chain is drawn from a study of human T cells and chemical hapten exposure (dated by TCRdb to 2020 to 2022). Regarding the complete study: For sensitization, 2% DPC in acetone was applied to a roughly 2 cm by roughly 2 cm area of upper inner arm skin. Patch testing was done on the upper back using Finn chambers containing 0.01% DPC, and results were scored after 6 days according to International Contact Dermatitis Research Group standards. Peripheral blood TCR repertoire changes were tracked in vivo in alopecia patients during primary and secondary sensitization to the hapten diphenylcyclopropenone (DPC). Libraries were pooled for sequencing, and variation in per-sample TCR yields was attributed mainly to small differences in library volumes within the pool. For TCR sequencing, blood came from approximately 29 alopecia patients at anywhere from one to four time points (pre-sensitization, 2, 6 and 24 weeks). Blood samples were taken from patients before sensitization (week 0) and at 2, 6 and about 24 weeks after DPC sensitization. Weekly therapeutic DPC doses were additionally applied to the scalp of patients throughout the approximately 24-week study period. Most of the patients in the cohort were female, and the cohort covered alopecia areata with under or over 50% scalp involvement, alopecia totalis and alopecia universalis. Broad study findings and their caveats: Expanded TCRs formed significantly more large CDR3 similarity clusters than pre-sensitization or healthy control sets, consistent with antigen-driven responses. Because all patients had alopecia, a presumed autoimmune disease, the immune response of the patients might differ from that of healthy individuals. A positive correlation was found between the number of PT1 expanded TCRs and patch test score, with significance reached at thresholds 8, 16 and 32 but not 4. No change with DPC sensitization was found in the number of TCRs above 1 in 1000 frequency, and no evidence of global repertoire structure alterations was found. Repeated subsampling changed both the strength of the expansion versus patch-test correlation and the threshold at which the correlation became significant.

This sample's time point label indicates: pre-sensitization, week 0. The treatment or condition label of this sample denotes: therapeutic diphenylcyclopropenone sensitization with weekly scalp DPC. Blood at each patch-test visit was drawn before the patch test was applied. To be eligible, patients had to be aged 18 to 70, diagnosed with alopecia and judged suitable for DPC therapy, while pregnant patients were excluded. Total RNA was extracted from unfractionated whole blood collected in Tempus Blood RNA tubes. This clonotype was counted at least ten times. Its binding antigen is unknown. The input lacks base qualities; no much larger clone sits a single base away. Per the germline V gene, SGHRS is the CDR1 and YFSETQ is the CDR2. At the junction V is shortened by 3 bases and J by 3 bases; bases outside the gene matches: 7. Inclusive of the bounding cysteine and phenylalanine, the CDR3 is 15 residues long. The sequence is cut down to CDR3 DNA, 45 bases in frame from base 1.

Preparation of the library involved RACE. Sequencing used a NextSeq 500. During library preparation, unique molecular identifiers were attached to individual cDNA molecules so that TCRs could be counted in a quantitative, reproducible way. For every blood RNA sample, sequencing covered both the TCR alpha and TCR beta chains. The study's processing was this. The median number of TCRs per sample was approximately 98,000, ranging from 23,224 to 690,600. V, J and CDR3 annotation of the TCR reads was performed with the Decombinator software suite. For the PS versus PT1 abundance plots, all samples were subsampled to the same number of TCRs (28,000). TCRs were defined as expanded if absent before sensitization and observed at least eight times at the 2-week time point. The public reads were quality trimmed at Q25 with fastp and then assembled into clones with MiXCR by TCRdb, keeping productive beta chains. Every distinct CDR3 protein forms one entry, paired with its most common genes and DNA. The V and J calls were not made by the authors but by TCRdb's processing. For this sample the table gives approximately 400,000 distinct CDR3 sequences, of which approximately 5.1% were detected only once. The top ten hold 2% to 3% of the sample.

This TCR derives from a woman aged 45 to 65 with alopecia areata. Some clones in this sample may be carry-over from other donors' samples. The specimen was whole blood, collected in connection with sensitization to the hapten diphenylcyclopropenone (DPC). The chain uses TRBV5-1 and TRBJ2-7, and TRBD2 matches 9 of the central bases. Here the CDR3 is given as CASSSGLAIVYEQYF. The DNA sequence follows: TGCGCCAGCAGCTCCGGACTAGCGATTGTCTACGAGCAGTACTTC. The CDR3, completed at both ends by the reference TRBV5-1 and TRBJ2-7 genes, gives the full variable domain KAGVTQTPRYLIKTRGQQVTLSCSPISGHRSVSWYQQTPGQGLQFLFEYFSETQRNKGNFPGRFSGRQFSNSRSEMNVSTLELGDSALYLCASSSGLAIVYEQYFGPGTRLTVT.